The rows below give T cell receptor beta chains drawn from one sample of a study of blood T cell repertoires in COVID-19. The repertoire was sequenced with immunoSEQ multiplex PCR; TCRdb's copy has only in-frame clones and lacks some. The repertoire has about 58,000 clones, 80% to 90% of them found once; the top ten carry roughly 7.7%. Sequenced sample: peripheral blood. The receptors derive from a woman between 65 and 79 years old with active COVID-19. Both conserved end residues are part of each CDR3. A D gene is named only where the DNA matches it firmly. Clone size is shown for a subset of rows, as once, few, many or a class of expanded clone.

DNA: TGTGCCAGCAGCCAGAGCTGGGCGGGAGGGCCTTTTACCACAGATACGCAGTATTTT; CDR3: CASSQSWAGGPFTTDTQYF; V: TRBV11-3; size: -; D: TRBD2; J: TRBJ2-3
DNA: TGCAGCGTTGTGACAGGGAGCTCCTACGAGCAGTACTTC; CDR3: CSVVTGSSYEQYF; V: TRBV29-1; size: -; D: TRBD1; J: TRBJ2-7
DNA: TGTGCCAAAACGGGACAGGGGAACACAGATACGCAGTATTTT; CDR3: CAKTGQGNTDTQYF; V: TRBV9; size: -; D: TRBD1; J: TRBJ2-3
DNA: TGTGCCAGCAGCCAGGGGACAGGGGGTAGCAATCAGCCCCAGCATTTT; CDR3: CASSQGTGGSNQPQHF; V: TRBV5-6; size: -; D: TRBD1; J: TRBJ1-5
DNA: TGCGCCAGCAGTGAGTTCGGGATACCCTACGAGCAGTACTTC; CDR3: CASSEFGIPYEQYF; V: TRBV5-1; size: -; D: -; J: TRBJ2-7
DNA: TGTGCCAGCAGAAGACTAGCGGGAGTCCTGAGCTCCTACAATGAGCAGTTCTTC; CDR3: CASRRLAGVLSSYNEQFF; V: TRBV2; size: -; D: TRBD2; J: TRBJ2-1
DNA: TGTGCCAGCAGCTTGGGGCCCACAGATACGCAGTATTTT; CDR3: CASSLGPTDTQYF; V: TRBV7-2; size: -; D: -; J: TRBJ2-3
DNA: TGTGCCAGCATGCCCGGGACTGCCACCTACGAGCAGTACTTC; CDR3: CASMPGTATYEQYF; V: TRBV6-5; size: -; D: -; J: TRBJ2-7
DNA: TGTGCCAGCAGCCAAGATGATGCGGGCACAGATACGCAGTATTTT; CDR3: CASSQDDAGTDTQYF; V: TRBV3-1/TRBV3-2; size: once; D: -; J: TRBJ2-3
DNA: TGCGCCAGCAGTGCCTACCGGGAGTCGGCCAAAAACATTCAGTACTTC; CDR3: CASSAYRESAKNIQYF; V: TRBV5-1; size: once; D: -; J: TRBJ2-4
DNA: TGTGCCAGCAGCCCGGACAACAGAGGCAATTCACCCCTCCACTTT; CDR3: CASSPDNRGNSPLHF; V: TRBV11-1; size: -; D: -; J: TRBJ1-6
DNA: TGTGCCAGCAGCCAAGATTTTACAGGGTCCACCGGGGAGCTGTTTTTT; CDR3: CASSQDFTGSTGELFF; V: TRBV3-1/TRBV3-2; size: -; D: -; J: TRBJ2-2
DNA: TGTGCCAGCAGCCTGGGGACAGGGTTAGGCTACACCTTC; CDR3: CASSLGTGLGYTF; V: TRBV7-2; size: -; D: TRBD1; J: TRBJ1-2
DNA: TGTGCCAGCAGCTCGACAGTTGATTACGAGCAGTACTTC; CDR3: CASSSTVDYEQYF; V: TRBV11-2; size: -; D: -; J: TRBJ2-7
DNA: TGTGCCATCAGTGACCTAGAAGGCTACAATGAGCAGTTCTTC; CDR3: CAISDLEGYNEQFF; V: TRBV10-3; size: -; D: -; J: TRBJ2-1
DNA: TGTGCCAGCAGTCTTAGGACAGGTTTCAATCAGCCCCAGCATTTT; CDR3: CASSLRTGFNQPQHF; V: TRBV28; size: -; D: TRBD1; J: TRBJ1-5
DNA: TGTGCCAGCGGGACAGTAAGCGACGAGCAGTACTTC; CDR3: CASGTVSDEQYF; V: TRBV28; size: -; D: TRBD1; J: TRBJ2-7
DNA: TGTGCCAGCAGCAGACTAGCGGAGCAGGAGACCCAGTACTTC; CDR3: CASSRLAEQETQYF; V: TRBV6-5; size: -; D: TRBD2; J: TRBJ2-5
DNA: TGCGCCAGCAGCTTGGGGGGCGGGGGAAACTATGGCTACACCTTC; CDR3: CASSLGGGGNYGYTF; V: TRBV5-1; size: -; D: -; J: TRBJ1-2
DNA: TGCGCCAGCAGCTCCGCGGGACAACAGGGGGCTAGTACTGAAGCTTTCTTT; CDR3: CASSSAGQQGASTEAFF; V: TRBV5-1; size: once; D: TRBD1; J: TRBJ1-1
DNA: TGCGCCAGCAGCTCGAGGACGAACGGACTCTCCTACGAGCAGTACTTC; CDR3: CASSSRTNGLSYEQYF; V: TRBV4-1; size: -; D: -; J: TRBJ2-7
DNA: TGTGCCAGCAGGACAGGGGGCACTCAGCCCCAGCATTTT; CDR3: CASRTGGTQPQHF; V: TRBV12-3/TRBV12-4; size: once; D: TRBD1; J: TRBJ1-5
DNA: TGTGCCAGCAGCTTTCGGCGAGCGGGAGGCACAGATACGCAGTATTTT; CDR3: CASSFRRAGGTDTQYF; V: TRBV11-2; size: -; D: TRBD2; J: TRBJ2-3
DNA: TGTGCCAGTAGTATATCCGCGCCCGGACAGGGGGCGCGAGGCTACACCTTC; CDR3: CASSISAPGQGARGYTF; V: TRBV19; size: -; D: TRBD1; J: TRBJ1-2
DNA: TGTGCCAGCACCCCCTCGGAGGGGATCGCCTACGAGCAGTACTTC; CDR3: CASTPSEGIAYEQYF; V: TRBV6-5; size: -; D: -; J: TRBJ2-7
DNA: TGTGCCAGCAGCCACTCCGACAGGGGAAATTCACCCCTCCACTTT; CDR3: CASSHSDRGNSPLHF; V: TRBV7-3; size: few; D: TRBD1; J: TRBJ1-6
DNA: TGTGCCAGCAGCGGGACTAGCGGGAAGAATGAGCAGTTCTTC; CDR3: CASSGTSGKNEQFF; V: TRBV25-1; size: -; D: TRBD2; J: TRBJ2-1
DNA: TGCGCCAGCAGCTTTGACATCGGGGGAGAGACCCAGTACTTC; CDR3: CASSFDIGGETQYF; V: TRBV5-1; size: -; D: -; J: TRBJ2-5
DNA: TGTGCCAGCAGTCCAGCCCGGACAGGGACCTATGGCTACACCTTC; CDR3: CASSPARTGTYGYTF; V: TRBV27; size: -; D: TRBD1; J: TRBJ1-2
DNA: TGTGCCAGCAGCCAGGGACAGCAAGAGACCCAGTACTTC; CDR3: CASSQGQQETQYF; V: TRBV7-3; size: -; D: TRBD1; J: TRBJ2-5
DNA: TGTGCCAGCAGTAACTCCGGGGGTGGAGAGACCCAGTACTTC; CDR3: CASSNSGGGETQYF; V: TRBV6-5; size: -; D: -; J: TRBJ2-5
DNA: TGCGCCAGCCGACAGGAACCACAAGAGACCCAGTACTTC; CDR3: CASRQEPQETQYF; V: TRBV5-1; size: -; D: -; J: TRBJ2-5
DNA: TGTGCCAGCAGCCCCCCGGGAAGCTCCTACGAGCAGTACTTC; CDR3: CASSPPGSSYEQYF; V: TRBV5-6; size: -; D: -; J: TRBJ2-7
DNA: TGTGCCAGCAGTTTGCCTAGCGATAGCACAGATACGCAGTATTTT; CDR3: CASSLPSDSTDTQYF; V: TRBV28; size: -; D: -; J: TRBJ2-3
DNA: TGTGCCAGCAGCTTGGTGTCAGGGGGCGAACAGTACTTC; CDR3: CASSLVSGGEQYF; V: TRBV5-6; size: -; D: TRBD1; J: TRBJ2-7
DNA: TGTGCCAGCAGCTCGACAAGCCCAAAAGGCTACACCTTC; CDR3: CASSSTSPKGYTF; V: TRBV5-4; size: -; D: -; J: TRBJ1-2
DNA: TGCGCCAGCAGCCAAGACCCACCTTGGGAGGTCGACTACGAGCAGTACTTC; CDR3: CASSQDPPWEVDYEQYF; V: TRBV4-1; size: -; D: -; J: TRBJ2-7
DNA: TGTGCCAGCAGCCGGACTACAGACTACGAGCAGTACTTC; CDR3: CASSRTTDYEQYF; V: TRBV5-4; size: -; D: -; J: TRBJ2-7
DNA: TGTGCCAGCAGCTTCCTAAGCTCTGGCTACACCTTC; CDR3: CASSFLSSGYTF; V: TRBV7-9; size: -; D: -; J: TRBJ1-2
DNA: TGCAGTGTCGCAGCGGGGACCCAGTACTTC; CDR3: CSVAAGTQYF; V: TRBV20-1; size: -; D: -; J: TRBJ2-5
DNA: TGTGCCAGCAGTCCCCGGACAGCCTTGAACACTGAAGCTTTCTTT; CDR3: CASSPRTALNTEAFF; V: TRBV6-5; size: -; D: -; J: TRBJ1-1
DNA: TGTGCCAGCAGACAGGGGGGCGGGGAGCTGTTTTTT; CDR3: CASRQGGGELFF; V: TRBV28; size: -; D: TRBD1; J: TRBJ2-2
DNA: TGTGCCAGCAGCCAACCAGGGGCCGCCGGGGAGCTGTTTTTT; CDR3: CASSQPGAAGELFF; V: TRBV7-9; size: few; D: -; J: TRBJ2-2
DNA: TGTGCCAGCAGTTACCCCATACAGGGAACGGATGAGCAGTTCTTC; CDR3: CASSYPIQGTDEQFF; V: TRBV6-2/TRBV6-3; size: -; D: -; J: TRBJ2-1
DNA: TGTGCCAGCAGCCCCCAAACGGCGAACACCGGGGAGCTGTTTTTT; CDR3: CASSPQTANTGELFF; V: TRBV11-1; size: -; D: -; J: TRBJ2-2
DNA: TGCGCCAGCAGCCCCGGGACAGGGGGGCGAAGCACTGAAGCTTTCTTT; CDR3: CASSPGTGGRSTEAFF; V: TRBV5-1; size: -; D: TRBD1; J: TRBJ1-1
DNA: TGCAGCGAAGAGCTAGCGGGAGCTGATGAGCAGTTCTTC; CDR3: CSEELAGADEQFF; V: TRBV29-1; size: once; D: TRBD2; J: TRBJ2-1
DNA: TGTGCCAGCAGCTTAGCTGGGACTAGCGGACAAGAGACCCAGTACTTC; CDR3: CASSLAGTSGQETQYF; V: TRBV7-8; size: -; D: TRBD2; J: TRBJ2-5
DNA: TGTGCCAGCTCACCAGACAGACAATATGGCTACACCTTC; CDR3: CASSPDRQYGYTF; V: TRBV18; size: -; D: -; J: TRBJ1-2
DNA: TGCGCCAGCAGCTTTGGGACAGGCGAACCCCAGCATTTT; CDR3: CASSFGTGEPQHF; V: TRBV5-1; size: -; D: TRBD1; J: TRBJ1-5
DNA: TGTGCCAGCAGCCCCCTCGGACAGGGGGCCTACGAGCAGTACTTC; CDR3: CASSPLGQGAYEQYF; V: TRBV9; size: -; D: TRBD1; J: TRBJ2-7
DNA: TGCGCCAGCAGCCTCGGACACCAATACGAGCAGTACTTC; CDR3: CASSLGHQYEQYF; V: TRBV5-1; size: once; D: -; J: TRBJ2-7
DNA: TGTGCCAGCAAGAGAAGCTCCTACGAGCAGTACTTC; CDR3: CASKRSSYEQYF; V: TRBV27; size: few; D: -; J: TRBJ2-7
DNA: TGTGCCAGTAGTGCCTCTCCCGAGACTAGCGTTTACGAGCAGTACTTC; CDR3: CASSASPETSVYEQYF; V: TRBV19; size: -; D: TRBD2; J: TRBJ2-7
DNA: TGCGCCAGCAGTGAAGGTGGGCGGGAGGGCAACGAGCAGTACTTC; CDR3: CASSEGGREGNEQYF; V: TRBV10-2; size: -; D: TRBD2; J: TRBJ2-7
DNA: TGTGCCAGCAGCTTAATGGGTGGCACAGACACCATATATTTT; CDR3: CASSLMGGTDTIYF; V: TRBV7-3; size: -; D: -; J: TRBJ1-3
DNA: TGTGCCAGCAGCCGCCCGGGAGCCACCTACGAGCAGTACTTC; CDR3: CASSRPGATYEQYF; V: TRBV28; size: -; D: -; J: TRBJ2-7
DNA: TGTGCCAGCAGCGTAGGACAAAACTATGGCTACACCTTC; CDR3: CASSVGQNYGYTF; V: TRBV7-9; size: -; D: -; J: TRBJ1-2
DNA: TGTGCCACCTCCAAGGGACAGTCTGGGGCCAACGTCCTGACTTTC; CDR3: CATSKGQSGANVLTF; V: TRBV24-1; size: -; D: TRBD1; J: TRBJ2-6
DNA: TGTGCCACCGCCCTGGCTAGCGCAGAAATAAGCACAGATACGCAGTATTTT; CDR3: CATALASAEISTDTQYF; V: TRBV28; size: -; D: -; J: TRBJ2-3